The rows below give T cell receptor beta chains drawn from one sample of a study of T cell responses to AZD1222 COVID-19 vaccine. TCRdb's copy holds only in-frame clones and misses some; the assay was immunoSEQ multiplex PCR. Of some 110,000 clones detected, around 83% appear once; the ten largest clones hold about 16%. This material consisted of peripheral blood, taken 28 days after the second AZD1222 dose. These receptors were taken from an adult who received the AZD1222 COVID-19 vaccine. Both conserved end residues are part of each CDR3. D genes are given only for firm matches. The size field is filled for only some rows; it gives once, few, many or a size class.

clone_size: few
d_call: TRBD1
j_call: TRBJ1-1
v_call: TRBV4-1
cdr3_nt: TGCGCCAGCAGCCTAGTGGGGACAGCCAACACTGAAGCTTTCTTT
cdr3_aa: CASSLVGTANTEAFF

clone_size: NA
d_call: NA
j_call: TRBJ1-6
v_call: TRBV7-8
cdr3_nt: TGTGCCAGCAGCTTAAGGGTCTGGAATCGGGGTAATTCACCCCTCCACTTT
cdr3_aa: CASSLRVWNRGNSPLHF

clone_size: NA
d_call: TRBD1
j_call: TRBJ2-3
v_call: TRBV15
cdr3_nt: TGTGCCACCAGGCGGTTGACAGGGGGCCCTGGAGATACGCAGTATTTT
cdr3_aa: CATRRLTGGPGDTQYF

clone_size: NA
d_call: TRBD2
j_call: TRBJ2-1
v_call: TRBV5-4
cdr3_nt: TGTGCCAGCAGCTCGGGGGGTTCTAGCGGGCGCAATGAGCAGTTCTTC
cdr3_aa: CASSSGGSSGRNEQFF

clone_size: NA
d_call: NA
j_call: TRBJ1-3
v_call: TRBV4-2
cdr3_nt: TGTGCCAGCAGCCAAGTTGTAGGGGCTGGAAACACCATATATTTT
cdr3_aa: CASSQVVGAGNTIYF

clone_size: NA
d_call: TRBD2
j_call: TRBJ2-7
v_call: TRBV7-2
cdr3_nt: TGTGCCAGCAGCTTAAGGGCTAGCGGGAGACCCGAGCAGTACTTC
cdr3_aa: CASSLRASGRPEQYF

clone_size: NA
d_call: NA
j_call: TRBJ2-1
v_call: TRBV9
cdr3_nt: TGTGCCAGCAGCGTAGAGGAGGGGCGCAGGTTCTTC
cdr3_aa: CASSVEEGRRFF

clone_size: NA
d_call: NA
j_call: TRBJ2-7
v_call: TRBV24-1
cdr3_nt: TGTGCCACCAGTGGGACAGTATCCTACGAGCAGTACTTC
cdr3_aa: CATSGTVSYEQYF

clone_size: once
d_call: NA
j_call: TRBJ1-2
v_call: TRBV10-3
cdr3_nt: TGTGCCATCAGTGTGGATCAGTATGGCTACACCTTC
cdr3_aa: CAISVDQYGYTF

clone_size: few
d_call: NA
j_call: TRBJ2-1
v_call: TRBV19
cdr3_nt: TGTGCCAGTAGTATTCAGGGAACCTACAATGAGCAGTTCTTC
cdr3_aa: CASSIQGTYNEQFF

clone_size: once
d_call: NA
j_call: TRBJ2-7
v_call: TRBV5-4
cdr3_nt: TGTGCCAGCAGGCGTCAAACAGGTGACGAGCAGTACTTC
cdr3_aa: CASRRQTGDEQYF

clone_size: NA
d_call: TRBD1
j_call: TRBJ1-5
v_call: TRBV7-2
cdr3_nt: TGTGCCAGCAGCTACGACAGGGGACAGCCCCAGCATTTT
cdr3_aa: CASSYDRGQPQHF

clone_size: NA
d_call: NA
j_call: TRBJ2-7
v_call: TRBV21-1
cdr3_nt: TGTGCCAGCAGGCGACAGGGGGCGCTGTACGAGCAGTACTTC
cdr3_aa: CASRRQGALYEQYF

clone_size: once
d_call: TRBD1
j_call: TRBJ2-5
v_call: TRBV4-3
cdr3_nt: TGCGCCAGCAGCCAAGATTGGTTACAGGGGCAAGAGACCCAGTACTTC
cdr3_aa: CASSQDWLQGQETQYF

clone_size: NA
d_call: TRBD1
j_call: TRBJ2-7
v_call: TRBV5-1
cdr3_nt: TGCGCCAGCAGCCCCGCGGGTGGGACAGCCTACGAGCAGTACTTC
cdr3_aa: CASSPAGGTAYEQYF